These 27 T cell receptor beta chains came from one sample sequenced in a study of CD8+ T cells in alopecia areata. The treatment is: oral pan-JAK inhibitor, 5-10 mg twice daily. Extracted RNA was reverse transcribed, and the resulting cDNA served as sequencing template. Clones were read by immunoSEQ multiplex PCR, and TCRdb kept only the in-frame ones, dropping some. The sample has hundreds of thousands of clones; 45% to 70% are singletons. This specimen was CD4+ T cells sorted from blood, taken around week 54, from a patient treated with tofacitinib. These receptors were collected from a human donor with alopecia areata.

The chain joins TRBV7-9 to TRBJ1-2, with 8 bases identical to TRBD1. V trimming: 5 bases; J trimming: 4 bases; junction bases outside the gene matches: 6. The CDR3 runs to 14 residues. CDR1 and CDR2 from the germline V gene are SEHNR and FQNEAQ (reference sequence). The CDR3 coding sequence is TGTGCCAGCAGCCGCCAGGGACAGGCCTATGGCTACACCTTC. The encoded protein is CASSRQGQAYGYTF.

This clone was seen just once. The rearrangement links TRBV18 to TRBJ2-5, with D possibly being TRBD1 (6 bases). This CDR3 has 15 amino acids. The V end lost 2 bases, the J end lost 5 bases, and 15 bases lay between the germline ends. From germline, CDR1 is KGHSH and CDR2 LQKENI. As DNA, the CDR3 is TGTGCCAGCTCACCAAGACTGGCGAGGGGGGAGACCCAGTACTTC. Translation: CASSPRLARGETQYF.

The V and J genes are TRBV5-4 and TRBJ1-1, with TRBD1 matching 7 bases. Trimming removed 4 bases from V and 3 bases from J; junction bases left unmatched: 6. This CDR3 has 14 residues. Per the germline V gene, CDR1 is SGHNT and CDR2 is YYREEE (reference sequence). The CDR3 protein is CASSAPGGDTEAFF. The CDR3 region has the DNA TGTGCCAGCAGCGCCCCAGGGGGGGACACTGAAGCTTTCTTT.

This clone was seen a handful of times. The chain recombines TRBV29-1 with TRBJ2-1; tentatively, D is TRBD1 (7 bases). The CDR3 covers 12 residues. Looked up from germline, CDR1 is SQVTM and CDR2 is ANQGSEA. V was trimmed by 7 bases and J by 9 bases, leaving 16 bases between them. CDR3 nucleotide sequence: TGCAGCGCCTTTAGACAGGGAGGTGAGCAGTTCTTC. It yields the protein CSAFRQGGEQFF.

This chain links TRBV7-2 with TRBJ2-5, with 8 bases lining up with TRBD2. The CDR3 extends over 15 amino acids. V lost 1 base to trimming and J lost 3 bases; unmatched junction nucleotides: 4. Germline assignment: CDR1 SGHTA and CDR2 FQGNSA. CDR3 residues: CASSLGGTRKETQYF. The CDR3 DNA reads TGTGCCAGCAGCTTAGGCGGGACTAGGAAAGAGACCCAGTACTTC.

V and J are TRBV7-9 and TRBJ2-5; 8 nucleotides match TRBD1. The CDR3 sequence is 17 residues long. Trimming removed 5 bases from V and 1 base from J; junction bases left unmatched: 12. Germline values: CDR1 SEHNR, CDR2 FQNEAQ (reference sequence). The CDR3 loop is CASSLTSRDRFQETQYF. Here the CDR3 DNA reads TGTGCCAGCAGCCTGACCTCCAGGGACAGGTTCCAAGAGACCCAGTACTTC.

There are a few counts of this clone. Mismatch with germline at one junction end may stem from a read error. J is TRBJ2-3 and V is TRBV7-7; D is uncertain. There are 13 residues in the CDR3. Germline V gives CDR1 SSHAT, CDR2 FNYEAQ (reference sequence). CDR3 bases: TGTGCTAGCAGCTTTGGCGGAGCAGATACGCAGTATTTT. Protein sequence: CASSFGGADTQYF.

This clone was found a few times. This chain links TRBV29-1 with TRBJ2-5; possible D gene TRBD2, 5 bases. CDR1 is SQVTM and CDR2 is ANQGSEA in the germline V gene. Trimming cost V 4 bases and J 5 bases, with 11 bases left between them. This CDR3 has 12 residues. In nucleotides, the CDR3 is TGCAGCGTTGTAATCGCGGGCGAGACCCAGTACTTC. Encoded protein: CSVVIAGETQYF.

Only a few counts were recorded for this clone. J is TRBJ2-5 and V is TRBV7-2; D unclear. The DNA end favors TRBJ2-7, so the J call may be wrong. This CDR3 spans 11 amino acids. The germline CDR1 and CDR2 sequences are SGHTA and FQGNSA. The CDR3 spells CASSASYEQYF. CDR3 in DNA: TGTGCCAGCAGCGCTTCCTACGAGCAGTACTTC.

This clone showed up just a few times. The chain joins TRBV9 to TRBJ1-1, with TRBD1 as a possible D gene (6 bases). V lost 1 base, J lost 0 bases, and 16 bases lay in between. In germline, CDR1 is SGDLS, CDR2 YYNGEE. The CDR3 has 17 amino acids. The CDR3 DNA reads as TGTGCCAGCAGCGTACTCCGGGACATCTACATGAACACTGAAGCTTTCTTT. Protein: CASSVLRDIYMNTEAFF.

The chain recombines TRBV19 with TRBJ1-1; 7 nucleotides match TRBD1. The CDR3 contains 13 residues. The V and J ends lost 11 bases and 0 bases, in that order; junction bases with no gene match: 6. Germline values: CDR1 LNHDA, CDR2 SQIVND (reference sequence). The CDR3 sequence: CAGRDRLNTEAFF. Here the CDR3 DNA reads TGTGCCGGACGGGACAGACTGAACACTGAAGCTTTCTTT.

The chain employs TRBV30 and TRBJ2-3; no clear D gene. CDR3 length equals 17 residues. Germline V gene sequence: CDR1 GTSNPN, CDR2 SVGIG (reference sequence). The V gene lost 2 bases and the J gene lost 2 bases, with 20 bases spanning the gap. This CDR3 reads CAWSPRWDHFNTDTQYF. CDR3 coding DNA: TGTGCCTGGAGTCCCCGCTGGGATCATTTCAACACAGATACGCAGTATTTT.

V usage is TRBV7-2 and J usage is TRBJ2-7; a weak D match, TRBD1 (6 bases). This CDR3 contains 13 residues. V was pared by 5 bases and J by 2 bases, with 10 bases between. Germline loops: CDR1 SGHTA, CDR2 FQGNSA. CDR3 DNA: TGTGCCAGCAGCCGACAGGTTCCCTACGAGCAGTACTTC. Residues: CASSRQVPYEQYF.

The chain combines TRBV30 with TRBJ2-5, with 13 bases identical to TRBD2. There are 13 residues in the CDR3. The V gene's germline CDR1 is GTSNPN and CDR2 SVGIG (reference sequence). V shed 3 bases, J shed 5 bases, and the junction held 0 bases outside the gene matches. CDR3 amino acids: CAWRTSGGETQYF. CDR3 in DNA: TGTGCCTGGAGGACTAGCGGGGGGGAGACCCAGTACTTC.

This clone was seen a few times. The gene calls are TRBV7-3 and TRBJ2-1; 9 bases are a match to TRBD2. V was pared by 3 bases and J by 10 bases, with 4 bases of the junction left unmatched. The germline CDR1 and CDR2 sequences are SGHTA and FQGTGA. The CDR3 runs 13 residues. For the CDR3, the DNA is TGTGCCAGCAGCTTGGGACTAGCCCAGGAGCAGTTCTTC. It translates to CASSLGLAQEQFF.

This clone was seen only once. The gene calls are TRBV7-6 and TRBJ1-2, with TRBD1 as a possible D gene (5 bases). Germline CDR1 SGHVS, CDR2 FNYEAQ. Trimming cost V 1 base and J 8 bases, with 11 bases left between them. This CDR3 is 13 amino acids long. CDR3 sequence reads: CASSLGQGGGYTF. CDR3 nucleotide sequence: TGTGCCAGCAGCTTAGGGCAGGGAGGAGGCTACACCTTC.

The chain joins TRBV7-9 to TRBJ1-5; 9 nucleotides agree with TRBD1. The CDR3 spans 13 residues. J lost 13 bases, V lost 5 bases, and 9 bases had no gene match. The V gene's germline CDR1 is SEHNR and CDR2 FQNEAQ (reference sequence). CDR3 amino acids: CASSPLQGALQHF. For the CDR3, the DNA is TGTGCCAGCAGCCCACTACAGGGGGCCCTTCAGCATTTT.

V gene TRBV7-9 combines with J gene TRBJ2-2; maybe TRBD1 (6 bases). CDR3 length equals 17 residues. V dropped 2 bases and J dropped 0 bases, with 13 bases sitting between them. The germline V gene encodes CDR1 SEHNR and CDR2 FQNEAQ (reference sequence). The CDR3 spells CASSLHGQPSNTGELFF. CDR3 in DNA: TGTGCCAGCAGCTTACACGGACAGCCATCGAACACCGGGGAGCTGTTTTTT.

The gene calls are TRBV11-1 and TRBJ2-6, with D uncertain. Trimming pared 6 bases from V and 3 bases from J, leaving 3 bases between. The CDR3 spans 12 residues. Germline V gene sequence: CDR1 SGHAT, CDR2 FQDESV (reference sequence). CDR3 region: CASRGGANVLTF. Written as DNA, the CDR3 is TGTGCCAGCAGAGGTGGGGCCAACGTCCTGACTTTC. Full variable domain (remainder filled in from reference TRBV11-1 and TRBJ2-6): EAEVAQSPRYKITEKSQAVAFWCDPISGHATLYWYRQILGQGPELLVQFQDESVVDDSQLPKDRFSAERLKGVDSTLKIQPAELGDSAMYLCASRGGANVLTFGAGSRLTVL.

V usage is TRBV29-1 and J usage is TRBJ1-5, with D possibly matching TRBD1 (5 bases). The germline V gene has CDR1 SQVTM and CDR2 ANQGSEA. V dropped 4 bases and J dropped 7 bases, with 14 bases sitting between them. This CDR3 is 13 amino acids long. In DNA, the CDR3 is TGCAGCGTTGGGGGCGGCAGGGACCAGCCCCAGCATTTT. As protein: CSVGGGRDQPQHF.

The chain has TRBV5-6 and TRBJ2-1, with D unclear. The CDR3 covers 11 residues. The V and J ends lost 3 bases and 8 bases respectively, with 6 bases between them. Germline values: CDR1 SGHDT, CDR2 YYEEEE. CDR3 DNA: TGTGCCAGCAGCTGGAGAGATGAGCAGTTCTTC. This encodes CASSWRDEQFF.

This clone was counted a single time. The chain combines TRBV4-3 with TRBJ1-2; 10 positions match TRBD1. Germline CDR1 and CDR2: LGHNA and YSLEER. This CDR3 is 14 amino acids long. Trimming at V came to 3 bases and at J to 5 bases, leaving 3 bases not matched to a gene. The CDR3 DNA reads as TGCGCCAGCAGCCAGAGGACAGGGGGGTATGGCTACACCTTC. Protein: CASSQRTGGYGYTF.

V gene TRBV25-1 combines with J gene TRBJ2-3; D perhaps matches TRBD2 (5 bases). From germline, CDR1 is MGHDK and CDR2 SYGVNS. The V and J ends lost 5 bases and 5 bases respectively, with 5 bases between them. The CDR3 runs to 11 residues. The CDR3 region is CASSTRDTQYF. The CDR3 bases are TGTGCCAGCAGTACTAGAGATACGCAGTATTTT.

This chain uses TRBV7-2 with TRBJ2-5; 13 bases match TRBD2. V lost 4 bases and J lost 2; bases outside the gene matches: 10. In germline, CDR1 is SGHTA, CDR2 FQGNSA. The CDR3 contains 18 residues. The CDR3: CASSSIPGLAGWQETQYF. CDR3 sequence (DNA): TGTGCCAGCAGCTCGATTCCGGGACTAGCGGGGTGGCAAGAGACCCAGTACTTC.

The CDR3 DNA follows: TGCAGCGTTGAAAGGGGACTAGTTCCAGATACGCAGTATTTT. Encoded protein: CSVERGLVPDTQYF. The chain employs TRBV29-1 and TRBJ2-3; 8 positions agree with TRBD2. V lost 2 bases to trimming and J lost 4 bases; unmatched junction nucleotides: 5. The CDR3 loop spans 14 amino acids. Germline V gene sequence: CDR1 SQVTM, CDR2 ANQGSEA.

The chain recombines TRBV29-1 with TRBJ1-1; a possible D gene is TRBD1 (6 bases). Trimming took off 8 bases at V and 7 bases at J, with 11 bases between the two ends. The germline gives CDR1 SQVTM, CDR2 ANQGSEA. The CDR3 contains 10 residues. CDR3 amino acids: CSSWTDEAFF. Here the CDR3 DNA reads TGCAGCTCATGGACAGATGAAGCTTTCTTT.

V and J are TRBV27 and TRBJ1-2; TRBD1 is a possible D gene (5 bases). Germline V gene sequence: CDR1 MNHEY, CDR2 SMNVEV (reference sequence). Deletions cut 2 bases from V and 6 bases from J, with 25 bases between. The CDR3 sequence is 18 residues long. Here the CDR3 reads CASSLRSAEPRGRDGYTF. The CDR3, as DNA: TGTGCCAGCAGTTTAAGGTCGGCAGAGCCGAGGGGAAGGGATGGCTACACCTTC.